This TCR beta chain was retrieved from a study of human CD8 memory T cell subsets. Note on this clonotype: As yet, its antigen is unknown.

A negative magnetic separation step was used to enrich total CD8+ T cells. Regarding the study as a whole: Overlapping only minimally, the repertoires of stem-like memory and precursor exhausted T cells were largely separate from each other. Compared with precursor exhausted T cells, stem-like memory T cells were suggested by Chao1 estimates to be more diverse.

This CDR3 region has 15 residues. Germline V lookup: CDR1 SGHRS, CDR2 YFSETQ. Libraries for TCR beta were constructed using UMI-labeled 5' RACE. After re-calling the 5' RACE reads, TCRdb lists one entry per CDR3 protein, DNA absent. This sample's table has around 20,000 distinct CDR3 sequences. The sample taken for sequencing was CD8+ T cells from PBMCs. The clonotype was recovered from a human donor in good health. J is TRBJ2-7 and V is TRBV5-1; TCRdb's D gene call, TRBD1, goes unchecked for lack of DNA. The CDR3 sequence: CASKLQGAPGYEQYF.